This entry features one T cell receptor beta chain sequence. Its antigen is not identified. TCRdb reanalyzed the 5' RACE reads and collapses them to one entry per CDR3 protein, without DNA. This table holds about 430,000 distinct CDR3 sequences. The data belong to a study of T cells expressing NK-cell markers. Study results and limitations: A range of about 1.0-8% of CD8+ T cells consisted of dominant NKG2C+ clonotypes in about six donors.

Germline V gene lookup returns CDR1 SQVTM and CDR2 ANQGSEA. The CDR3 spans 13 residues. The receptor was isolated from a woman in her forties or fifties in good health. The chain links TRBV29-1 to TRBJ1-2; TCRdb reports TRBD1, a call that lacks DNA to check it against. Sequencing was carried out using blood T cells: a sorted CD56 or NKG2C T cell subset, CD4+ or CD8+ T cells, or bulk PBMC T cells (not recorded which). CDR3 loop: CSVDQGVGYGYTF. Based on the CDR3 plus reference TRBV29-1 and TRBJ1-2, the full variable domain is SAVISQKPSRDICQRGTSLTIQCQVDSQVTMMFWYRQQPGQSLTLIATANQGSEATYESGFVIDKFPISRPNLTFSTLTVSNMSPEDSSIYLCSVDQGVGYGYTFGSGTRLTVV.